These T cell receptor beta chains were read from a single sample in a study of T-cell memory formation after mild COVID-19. TCRdb reanalysed the 5' RACE reads using MiXCR and keeps one entry per CDR3 protein. Of 110,000 to 150,000 distinct CDR3 sequences in the sample, 20% to 25% are singletons; the top ten hold less than 25%. The sample taken for sequencing was PBMCs or a T cell subset sorted from them (not recorded which). The receptors originated from an adult woman who had mild COVID-19 (a few samples of this study predate the infection). Cell type and time point are not known. The CDR3 runs from the conserved cysteine through the conserved F or W. The order of the fields is J gene, clone size, V gene, D gene, CDR3 protein, CDR3 DNA. A D gene is named only where the DNA matches it firmly. Clone size is stated in some rows and not others, as once, few, many or a class when expanded.

>TRBJ2-7|-|TRBV3-1|-
CASSPERRLEQYF
TGTGCCAGCAGCCCCGAAAGACGTCTCGAGCAGTACTTC
>TRBJ2-7|few|TRBV7-6|-
CASSLGTSWGEQYF
TGTGCCAGCAGCTTAGGGACCTCTTGGGGCGAGCAGTACTTC
>TRBJ1-1|-|TRBV7-9|-
CASGDGPNTEAFF
TGTGCCAGCGGGGACGGACCTAACACTGAAGCTTTCTTT
>TRBJ2-3|few|TRBV19|-
CASSIVAPDTQYF
TGTGCCAGTAGTATAGTAGCCCCAGATACGCAGTATTTT
>TRBJ2-3|-|TRBV30|-
CAWLGQSLSTDTQYF
TGTGCCTGGCTAGGACAGAGCCTTAGCACAGATACGCAGTATTTT
>TRBJ2-1|few|TRBV7-8|TRBD2
CASSLEMASGSNEQFF
TGTGCCAGCAGCTTAGAGATGGCTAGCGGGAGTAATGAGCAGTTCTTC
>TRBJ2-2|few|TRBV11-2|-
CASRDHTGELFF
TGTGCCAGCAGAGATCACACCGGGGAGCTGTTTTTT
>TRBJ2-6|-|TRBV4-1|-
CASSQTVSGANVLTF
TGCGCCAGCAGCCAGACAGTATCTGGGGCCAACGTCCTGACTTTC
>TRBJ2-3|few|TRBV7-3|TRBD2
CASSFDVRGRSTDTQYF
TGTGCCAGCAGCTTCGACGTGCGGGGGAGGAGCACAGATACGCAGTATTTT
>TRBJ1-1|few|TRBV7-2|-
CASSLVYRVSGGAEAFF
TGTGCCAGCAGCTTAGTTTATAGGGTTTCGGGAGGCGCTGAAGCTTTCTTT
>TRBJ2-2|-|TRBV24-1|TRBD2
CATSDSSGGLTGELFF
TGTGCCACCAGTGACTCCAGCGGGGGGCTCACCGGGGAGCTGTTTTTT
>TRBJ2-3|few|TRBV7-2|-
CASSLRYQSGSTDTQYF
TGTGCCAGCAGCTTACGGTACCAAAGCGGGAGCACAGATACGCAGTATTTT
>TRBJ2-7|few|TRBV4-1|TRBD2
CASSQASGGDYEQYF
TGCGCCAGCAGCCAGGCTAGCGGGGGGGACTACGAGCAGTACTTC
>TRBJ1-5|-|TRBV7-3|-
CASSQNLVGQWDNQPQHF
TGTGCCAGCAGCCAAAACCTCGTGGGGCAGTGGGACAATCAGCCCCAGCATTTT
>TRBJ2-5|many|TRBV6-4|-
CASSDSGGPQETQYF
TGTGCCAGCAGTGACTCAGGGGGACCACAAGAGACCCAGTACTTC
>TRBJ2-1|few|TRBV7-6|TRBD1
CASSSYRTGGFNEQFF
TGTGCCAGCAGCTCCTACAGGACAGGGGGCTTCAATGAGCAGTTCTTC
>TRBJ1-1|-|TRBV12-5|-
CASGLNVYDGLNTEAFF
TGTGCTAGTGGTTTGAACGTTTATGACGGGCTGAACACTGAAGCTTTCTTT